One and the same sample provided the 2 T cell receptor beta chains below, sequenced in a study of OX40 agonist ivuxolimab in advanced cancers. The data were produced by immunoSEQ multiplex PCR, yet TCRdb's version contains in-frame clones alone and is incomplete. Seen here are over 150,000 clones, 85% to 95% observed once, and the top ten hold approximately 0.3%. Sequences were derived from CD4+ or CD8+ T cells sorted from blood, sampled in a trial of the OX40 agonist ivuxolimab. The receptors stem from an adult with an advanced solid tumor such as melanoma, head and neck, liver or kidney cancer.

The V and J genes are TRBV18 and TRBJ2-7, with 12 bases identical to TRBD1. The CDR3 loop spans 15 amino acids. With V trimmed by 0 bases and J by 7 bases, 4 bases remained unmatched. The germline V gene encodes CDR1 KGHSH and CDR2 LQKENI. CDR3 loop: CASSPPGQGAGEQYF. The CDR3 region has the DNA TGTGCCAGCTCACCACCGGGACAGGGGGCCGGTGAGCAGTACTTC.

The rearrangement links TRBV27 to TRBJ2-2; the D is unclear. Germline assignment: CDR1 MNHEY and CDR2 SMNVEV (reference sequence). The CDR3 spans 13 residues. V lost 5 bases, J lost 0 bases, and 4 bases lay in between. The CDR3 spells CASSLANTGELFF. CDR3 in DNA: TGTGCCAGCAGTCTGGCGAACACCGGGGAGCTGTTTTTT.